These 17 T cell receptor beta chains came from one sample sequenced in a study of blood T cell repertoires in COVID-19 (dated by TCRdb to 2019 to 2021). Preparation of the library involved the immunoSEQ multiplex PCR assay. Entries here come from immuneACCESS through TCRdb and include only in-frame sequences with V and J called. Some clones fail to appear in such tables; in the studies checked, an unresolved V gene covers under half of the shortfall, and the cause of the remainder is unknown. For this sample the table gives 15,000 to 18,000 clones, of which approximately 78% were detected only once. Under 25% of the sample comes from the top ten. Sequenced material: peripheral blood. The receptors stem from a man older than 75 with active or convalescent COVID-19.

This clone has more than one count but fewer than ten. The J gene is TRBJ1-3, the V gene TRBV2; TRBD1 is a possible D gene (6 bases). Germline V gene lookup returns CDR1 SNHLY and CDR2 FYNNEI. This CDR3 is built from 15 residues. V was shortened by 4 bases and J by 1 base, with 11 bases between the two germline ends. The chain's CDR3 is CASSGGGRSGNTIYF. In DNA, the CDR3 is TGTGCCAGCAGTGGAGGGGGTCGGTCTGGAAACACCATATATTTT.

CDR3: CASSQEQGQETQYF. For the CDR3, the DNA is TGTGCCAGCAGCCAAGAACAGGGTCAAGAGACCCAGTACTTC. This chain connects TRBV4-2 to TRBJ2-5; D is perhaps TRBD1 (6 bases). Germline CDR1 and CDR2: LGHNA and YNFKEQ. The CDR3 loop spans 14 amino acids. Trimming removed 0 bases at V and 2 bases at J, with 7 bases between.

The chain recombines TRBV25-1 with TRBJ2-7; D gene ambiguous. The CDR3 has 13 residues. The ends were cut back, 2 bases at V and 2 bases at J, with 7 bases in the middle. CDR1 is MGHDK and CDR2 is SYGVNS in the germline V gene. The CDR3 here is CASSERRTYEQYF. The CDR3 nucleotides are TGTGCCAGCAGTGAACGGCGGACCTACGAGCAGTACTTC.

The rearrangement uses TRBV6-5 and TRBJ1-1; D is undetermined. The germline CDR1 and CDR2 sequences are MNHEY and SVGAGI. The CDR3 contains 13 residues. Between the trimmed V and J ends, which lost 7 bases and 1 base, there was a span of 10 bases. This CDR3 is CASTLERNTEAFF. As DNA, the CDR3 is TGTGCCAGCACCCTTGAGAGGAACACTGAAGCTTTCTTT.

The chain is built from TRBV11-2 and TRBJ2-7; the D gene is possibly TRBD1 (5 bases). CDR3 size: 14 residues. Germline V gives CDR1 SGHAT, CDR2 FQNNGV. The V gene lost 1 base and the J gene lost 0 bases, with 7 bases spanning the gap. CDR3 region: CASSLARASYEQYF. CDR3 coding DNA: TGTGCCAGCAGCTTAGCCAGGGCCTCCTACGAGCAGTACTTC.

The chain employs TRBV9 and TRBJ2-7, with a tentative D call TRBD1 (6 bases). In germline, CDR1 is SGDLS, CDR2 YYNGEE. Trimming shortened V by 3 bases and J by 0 bases, and 10 bases separated the two germline ends. CDR3 length: 14 residues. The DNA of the CDR3 is TGTGCCAGCAGCGAGCAGGGGAACTCCTACGAGCAGTACTTC. Translated, it gives CASSEQGNSYEQYF.

The chain couples TRBV28 to TRBJ2-5; 8 nucleotides agree with TRBD2. Germline V gene sequence: CDR1 MDHEN, CDR2 SYDVKM. J was trimmed by 0 bases and V by 7 bases; bases with no gene match: 16. The CDR3 has 18 amino acids. CDR3 sequence (DNA): TGTGCCAGCAATTTCCTCCTATCGAGCGGGGGACACCAAGAGACCCAGTACTTC. Protein product: CASNFLLSSGGHQETQYF.

V gene TRBV19 combines with J gene TRBJ2-5; weak D call: TRBD2 (6 bases). V dropped 5 bases and J dropped 5 bases, with 15 bases sitting between them. Germline V gene sequence: CDR1 LNHDA, CDR2 SQIVND (reference sequence). The CDR3 extends over 14 amino acids. The CDR3 DNA reads TGTGCCAGTAGTGGGTGGGGGGTCGGTGAGACCCAGTACTTC. This encodes CASSGWGVGETQYF.

The V and J genes are TRBV3-1 (or the pseudogene TRBV3-2) and TRBJ1-3, with D unresolved. The CDR3 is 15 residues long. Per germline, CDR1 LGHDT and CDR2 YNNKEL (reference sequence). Trimming took 0 bases from V and 2 from J, leaving 8 bases between them. The CDR3 loop reads CASSQDRATGNTIYF. In nucleotides, the CDR3 is TGTGCCAGCAGCCAAGATCGCGCGACTGGAAACACCATATATTTT.

The chain combines TRBV5-1 with TRBJ2-5, with 9 bases aligning to TRBD1. The CDR3 is made up of 14 amino acids. In germline, CDR1 is SGHRS, CDR2 YFSETQ. After removal of 4 bases from V and 5 bases from J, the junction contained 6 bases not matched to a gene. In DNA form, the CDR3 reads TGCGCCAGCAGCGTCGGGACAGGGTGGGAGACCCAGTACTTC. Residues: CASSVGTGWETQYF.

The chain carries TRBV7-9 and TRBJ1-1; 8 bases line up with TRBD1. From germline, CDR1 is SEHNR and CDR2 FQNEAQ (reference sequence). The CDR3 runs to 16 residues. Losses at the gene ends were 7 bases for V and 2 bases for J; bases not matched to a gene: 12. This chain's CDR3 is CASNRLLGQGNTEAFF. DNA for the CDR3: TGTGCCAGCAACCGACTACTAGGACAGGGAAACACTGAAGCTTTCTTT.

This chain links TRBV4-3 with TRBJ2-1, with TRBD2 matching over 10 bases. Germline V gene lookup returns CDR1 LGHNA and CDR2 YSLEER. The CDR3 runs 18 residues. The junction had 9 bases not matched to a gene; V was cut back by 0 bases and J by 4 bases. The CDR3 region is CASSQDPSGGNYYNEQFF. The CDR3, as DNA: TGCGCCAGCAGCCAAGACCCTAGCGGGGGAAATTATTACAATGAGCAGTTCTTC.

This clone was seen just once. J is TRBJ1-4 and V is TRBV7-9, with unresolved D. V lost 2 bases, J lost 3 bases, and 10 bases lay in between. Germline loops: CDR1 SEHNR, CDR2 FQNEAQ (reference sequence). CDR3 length: 15 residues. The CDR3, as DNA: TGTGCCAGCAGCTTAACTTTTGAAGCTAATGAAAAACTGTTTTTT. It is translated as CASSLTFEANEKLFF.

V gene TRBV19 combines with J gene TRBJ1-4; possibly TRBD1 for D (5 bases). From germline, CDR1 is LNHDA and CDR2 SQIVND (reference sequence). CDR3 length: 13 amino acids. V gave up 6 bases and J gave up 8 bases, with 13 bases separating them. The CDR3 loop reads CASSLQEGEKLFF. CDR3 in DNA: TGTGCCAGTAGCCTGCAGGAGGGGGAAAAACTGTTTTTT.

This clone occurred a few times. This chain links TRBV29-1 with TRBJ2-7, with 7 nucleotides matching TRBD1. Per the germline V gene, CDR1 is SQVTM and CDR2 is ANQGSEA. V lost 2 bases, J lost 6 bases, and 13 bases stayed unmatched. The CDR3 loop spans 15 amino acids. CDR3 region: CSVENPDRELAEQYF. The CDR3 nucleotides read TGCAGCGTTGAAAACCCCGACAGGGAGTTGGCCGAGCAGTACTTC.

The genes are TRBV30 and TRBJ2-7, with TRBD1 matching over 10 bases. Germline V lookup: CDR1 GTSNPN, CDR2 SVGIG (reference sequence). V lost 2 bases and J lost 7; bases outside the gene matches: 5. The CDR3 contains 13 residues. The CDR3 DNA is TGTGCCTGGAGTCGGGACAGGGGAGGGGAGCAGTACTTC. Protein: CAWSRDRGGEQYF.

This chain joins TRBV7-9 and TRBJ2-7, with TRBD1 matching 10 bases. Germline trimming cut 10 bases from V and 3 bases from J; bases unmatched to any gene: 12. Looked up from germline, CDR1 is SEHNR and CDR2 is FQNEAQ (reference sequence). The CDR3 runs to 15 residues. CDR3: CATPGTGEFYYEQYF. The CDR3 DNA is TGTGCCACCCCCGGGACAGGGGAATTTTACTACGAGCAGTACTTC.